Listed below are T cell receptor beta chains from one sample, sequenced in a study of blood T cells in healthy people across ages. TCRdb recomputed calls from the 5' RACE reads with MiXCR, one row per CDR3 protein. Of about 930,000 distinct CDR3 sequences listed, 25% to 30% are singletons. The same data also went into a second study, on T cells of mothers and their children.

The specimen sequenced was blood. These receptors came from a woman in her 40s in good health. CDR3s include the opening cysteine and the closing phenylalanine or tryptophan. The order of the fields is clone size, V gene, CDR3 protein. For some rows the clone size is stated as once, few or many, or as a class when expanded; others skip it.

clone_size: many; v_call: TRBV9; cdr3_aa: CASSVADMFDEQYF
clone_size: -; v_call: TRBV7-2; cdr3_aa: CAGTKSGTATYEQYF
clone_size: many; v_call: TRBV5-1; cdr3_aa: CASSLRGQQYF
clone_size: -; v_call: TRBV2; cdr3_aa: CASSEVPLNRALSSYEQYF
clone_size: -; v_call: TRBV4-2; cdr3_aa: CASSQGGRGRIGANVLTF
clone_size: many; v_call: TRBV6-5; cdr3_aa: CASSSARNYGYTF
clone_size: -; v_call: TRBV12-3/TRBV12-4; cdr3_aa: CASSTPGITEAFF
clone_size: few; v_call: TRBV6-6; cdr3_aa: CASSYGAGYEPFF
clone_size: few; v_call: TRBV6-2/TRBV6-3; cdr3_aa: CASSYSTISPLHF
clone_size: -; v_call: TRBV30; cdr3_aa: CAWLLGLEAFF
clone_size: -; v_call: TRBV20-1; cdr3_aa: CSARGQGQAYEQYF
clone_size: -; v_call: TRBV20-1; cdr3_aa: CSARRWIDTEAFF
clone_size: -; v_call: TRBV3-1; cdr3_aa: CASSWNSGTGELFF
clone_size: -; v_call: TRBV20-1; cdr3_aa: CSAIQPGTGGDTQYF
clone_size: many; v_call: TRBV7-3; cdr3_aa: CASSSGLAETQYF
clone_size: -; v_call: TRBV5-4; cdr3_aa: CASSLGGGAVGDTQYF
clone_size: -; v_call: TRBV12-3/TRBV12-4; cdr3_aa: CASSSRGLSGSTIYF